These T cell receptor beta chains were read from a single sample in a study of blood T cell repertoires in COVID-19. Clones were read by immunoSEQ multiplex PCR, and TCRdb kept only the in-frame ones, dropping some. The sample has roughly 110,000 clones, approximately 84% seen once. Sequencing was carried out using peripheral blood. The source of these receptors is a middle-aged man with acute or convalescent COVID-19. Both conserved end residues are part of each CDR3.

v_call cdr3_length cdr3_aa
TRBV4-1 15 CASSHFDRQNTEAFF
TRBV6-2/TRBV6-3 14 CASSYKATDSPLHF
TRBV3-1/TRBV3-2 13 CASSPGTAYGYTF
TRBV2 14 CASSDSTGQYGYTF
TRBV19 14 CASSIQGLSTEAFF
TRBV20-1 11 CSAWTDYGYTF
TRBV29-1 15 CSVASGTGFTDTQYF
TRBV5-1 15 CASSPGGGAPDTQYF
TRBV3-1/TRBV3-2 12 CASSSRVTEAFF
TRBV7-8 13 CASSLASTYEQYF
TRBV20-1 11 CSAGSIGELFF
TRBV5-1 15 CASSPGTGTQETQYF
TRBV7-2 14 CASSLDAGSETQYF
TRBV6-5 12 CASSVSGGGYTF
TRBV15 14 CATSRRGQGEKLFF
TRBV12-5 17 CASGLVTGGSSTGELFF
TRBV10-1 13 CASSDRGAGELFF
TRBV15 15 CATSREDRYQETQYF
TRBV5-4 13 CASSLSGDYGYTF
TRBV5-8 15 CASSPRRTSGDTQYF
TRBV2 15 CASSEYQEANYGYTF
TRBV5-4 15 CASRPGQDRNNEQFF
TRBV5-1 15 CASSLRQGVPDTQYF
TRBV3-1/TRBV3-2 16 CASSQGGTGKPGELFF
TRBV7-8 14 CASSSVSGANVLTF
TRBV3-1/TRBV3-2 13 CASSPGLPDTQYF
TRBV9 15 CASSGGGGYNYGYTF
TRBV3-1/TRBV3-2 14 CASSQGGYTGELFF
TRBV19 15 CATQDSYLANYGYTF
TRBV11-3 11 CASSLVQEQFF
TRBV4-1 15 CASSQDPPRTETQYF
TRBV18 16 CASSLGVASSGNTIYF
TRBV10-1 12 CASSTGEFGYTF
TRBV28 18 CASSNLRRTGPVNTEAFF
TRBV6-5 13 CASRYDRNTEAFF
TRBV9 13 CASSGDRAYGYTF
TRBV5-1 15 CASSQQTDLNSPLHF